One and the same sample provided the 22 T cell receptor beta chains below, sequenced in a study of T-cell reconstitution after alpha-beta-depleted transplantation in children. This sample's TCRbeta library carried unique molecular identifier barcodes. TCRdb fed the PCR reads into MiXCR, producing one record per CDR3 protein. The sample lists some 600,000 distinct CDR3 sequences, approximately 16% occurring once. The source material was PBMCs from the stem cell graft donor, sampled from the stem cell graft. These receptors were collected from a human donor who donated a stem cell graft to a child with acute myeloid leukemia.

This clonotype has a count of ten or more. The gene calls are TRBV29-1 and TRBJ1-2; D perhaps matches TRBD1 (6 bases). The length of the CDR3 is 13 residues. Trimming cost V 6 bases and J 3 bases, with 14 bases left between them. Per germline, CDR1 SQVTM and CDR2 ANQGSEA. For the CDR3, the DNA is TGCAGCGTCATAACCACAGGGTACTATGGCTACACCTTC. This sequence encodes CSVITTGYYGYTF.

V and J are TRBV29-1 and TRBJ2-4, with a tentative D call TRBD2 (5 bases). Per germline, CDR1 SQVTM and CDR2 ANQGSEA. The CDR3 is 13 residues long. Trimming took off 8 bases at V and 0 bases at J, with 11 bases between the two ends. The CDR3 region is CSPRTPAKNIQYF. CDR3 DNA: TGCAGCCCTCGGACTCCAGCCAAAAACATTCAGTACTTC.

V is TRBV6-1 and J is TRBJ1-5; TRBD1 matches 7 bases. Per germline, CDR1 MNHNS and CDR2 SASEGT. The V segment lost 6 bases and the J segment 0 bases; nucleotides outside the gene matches: 5. The CDR3 runs 15 residues. CDR3 nucleotide sequence: TGTGCCAGCAGGCTAGACAGGGATAGCAATCAGCCCCAGCATTTT. Amino acid sequence: CASRLDRDSNQPQHF.

The V call is TRBV9, the J call TRBJ2-3, with D maybe TRBD2 (7 bases). Trimming shortened V by 5 bases and J by 3 bases, and 16 bases separated the two germline ends. This CDR3 has 15 amino acids. Germline V gene data show CDR1 as SGDLS and CDR2 as YYNGEE. In DNA, the CDR3 is TGTGCCAGCAGTCCGGGGCGGGGGCCTACAGATACGCAGTATTTT. This gives the protein CASSPGRGPTDTQYF. Full variable domain (outside the CDR3, taken from reference TRBV9 and TRBJ2-3): DSGVTQTPKHLITATGQRVTLRCSPRSGDLSVYWYQQSLDQGLQFLIQYYNGEERAKGNILERFSAQQFPDLHSELNLSSLELGDSALYFCASSPGRGPTDTQYFGPGTRLTVL.

The table lists this clonotype with many counts. This sequence joins TRBV20-1 and TRBJ1-5; 9 bases map to TRBD1. J gave up 4 bases and V 3 bases, and 4 bases lay outside the gene matches. This CDR3 spans 14 amino acids. Germline lookup yields CDR1 DFQATT and CDR2 SNEGSKA (reference sequence). The CDR3 nucleotides read TGCAGTGCTAGGGCGACAGGGGGAAATCAGCCCCAGCATTTT. Translation: CSARATGGNQPQHF.

This clonotype was seen only a few times. The chain couples TRBV18 to TRBJ2-3; D not certain. Germline V gene data show CDR1 as KGHSH and CDR2 as LQKENI. The CDR3 loop spans 16 amino acids. V dropped 2 bases and J dropped 0 bases, with 12 bases sitting between them. The CDR3: CASSPYPAYSTDTQYF. CDR3 nucleotides: TGTGCCAGCTCACCATACCCAGCGTATAGCACAGATACGCAGTATTTT.

This clonotype was picked up many times. The chain combines TRBV29-1 with TRBJ2-1, with 8 bases lining up with TRBD2. V was clipped by 0 bases and J by 6 bases; unmatched bases: 4. Looked up from germline, CDR1 is SQVTM and CDR2 is ANQGSEA. CDR3 size: 14 residues. CDR3 sequence (DNA): TGCAGCGTTGAAGAGCGGGGGGCGGCCAATGAGCAGTTCTTC. Amino acid sequence: CSVEERGAANEQFF.

The sample holds many counts of this clonotype. The CDR3 here is CAIGVLRGEQYV. CDR3 coding DNA: TGTGCCATCGGGGTCCTTCGGGGCGAGCAGTACGTC. The V and J genes are TRBV12-3 or TRBV12-4 and TRBJ2-7, with D perhaps TRBD2 (5 bases). This CDR3 contains 12 residues. Trimming stripped 10 bases from V and 6 bases from J, with 16 bases between.

The CDR3 protein is CASSWTAGRGTQYF. The CDR3, as DNA: TGTGCCAGCAGTTGGACAGCGGGGCGTGGGACCCAGTACTTC. The chain has TRBV6-2 or TRBV6-3 and TRBJ2-5; the D gene is possibly TRBD2 (7 bases). Trimming pared 4 bases from V and 7 bases from J, leaving 16 bases between. Germline V lookup: CDR1 MNHEY, CDR2 SVGEGT. The CDR3 sequence is 14 residues long.

This clonotype was seen more than once but under ten times. This rearrangement joins TRBV27 to TRBJ1-2; 8 bases line up with TRBD1. V gave up 5 bases and J gave up 8 bases; unmatched junction bases: 7. Germline V lookup: CDR1 MNHEY, CDR2 SMNVEV (reference sequence). The CDR3 sequence is 13 residues long. CDR3 residues: CASSLWTGQGYTF. CDR3 bases: TGTGCCAGCAGTCTATGGACAGGGCAAGGCTACACCTTC.

At least ten counts were recorded for this clonotype. The chain carries TRBV20-1 and TRBJ1-2; D not resolved. The CDR3 totals 9 residues. V was trimmed by 6 bases and J by 7 bases, leaving 6 bases between them. Germline assignment: CDR1 DFQATT and CDR2 SNEGSKA (reference sequence). CDR3 sequence: CSAILGYTF. In nucleotides, the CDR3 is TGCAGTGCAATACTTGGCTACACCTTC.

This clonotype has a count of ten or more. The V and J genes are TRBV29-1 and TRBJ2-1; D is unclear. CDR3 length: 13 residues. The germline V gene has CDR1 SQVTM and CDR2 ANQGSEA. V shed 1 base and J shed 6 bases, with 10 bases lying between them. CDR3 sequence (DNA): TGCAGCGTTGAAGCTTCCCAGATCAATGAGCAGTTCTTC. It yields the protein CSVEASQINEQFF.

This clonotype was recorded at least ten times. The chain has TRBV20-1 and TRBJ1-6, with 7 bases that match TRBD1. Germline values: CDR1 DFQATT, CDR2 SNEGSKA (reference sequence). This CDR3 region has 15 residues. V shed 1 base and J 10 bases; nucleotides not matched to a gene: 10. This CDR3 reads CSARGPPQGGSPLHF. The CDR3 nucleotides read TGCAGTGCTAGAGGGCCACCCCAGGGGGGGTCACCCCTCCACTTT.

This clonotype showed up just a few times. The V and J genes are TRBV7-2 and TRBJ2-5; no clear D gene. V was pared by 3 bases and J by 0 bases, with 11 bases between. Germline CDR1 is SGHTA and CDR2 is FQGNSA. The CDR3 covers 15 residues. CDR3 bases: TGTGCCAGCAGCTTCCCTTCGTGGTACCAAGAGACCCAGTACTTC. The encoded protein is CASSFPSWYQETQYF.

This clonotype has a count of ten or more. This chain links TRBV5-6 with TRBJ1-4, with a tentative D call TRBD1 (5 bases). With 1 base removed from V and 7 bases from J, the gap between germline ends came to 11 bases. The CDR3 totals 14 residues. CDR1 SGHDT and CDR2 YYEEEE come from the germline V gene. CDR3 bases: TGTGCCAGCAGCTTGAAGGGAGGGGTTGAAAAACTGTTTTTT. Encoded protein: CASSLKGGVEKLFF.

The CDR3 is CASSSLYRNTEAFF. Here the CDR3 DNA reads TGTGCCAGCAGCTCCCTCTACAGGAACACTGAAGCTTTCTTT. V usage is TRBV7-9 and J usage is TRBJ1-1; D not certain. Trimming shortened V by 4 bases and J by 1 base, and 10 bases separated the two germline ends. The CDR3 is 14 residues long. Looked up from germline, CDR1 is SEHNR and CDR2 is FQNEAQ (reference sequence).

This clonotype showed up many times. The chain has TRBV7-2 and TRBJ1-2; D is undetermined. The CDR3 is made up of 13 amino acids. Trimming took off 5 bases at V and 8 bases at J, with 15 bases between the two ends. Germline V gives CDR1 SGHTA, CDR2 FQGNSA. The CDR3 nucleotides are TGTGCCAGCAGCCATTCCACGACCCCAGGCTACACCTTC. Translation gives CASSHSTTPGYTF.

This clonotype has only a few counts. Germline is not matched at one junction end, which may reflect a read error. This chain links TRBV18 with TRBJ2-1, with 8 positions matching TRBD2. From germline, CDR1 is KGHSH and CDR2 LQKENI. This CDR3 is 11 amino acids long. This CDR3 is CASSPGRGASF. The CDR3 coding sequence is TGTGCCAGCTCACCGGGGCGGGGGGCCTCCTTC. The full variable domain, rest sourced from reference TRBV18 and TRBJ2-1, is NAGVMQNPRHLVRRRGQEARLRCSPMKGHSHVYWYRQLPEEGLKFMVYLQKENIIDESGMPKERFSAEFPKEGPSILRIQQVVRGDSAAYFCASSPGRGASFGPGTRLTVL.

This clonotype was seen many times. The CDR3 sequence is CSECEQFF. The DNA of the CDR3 is TGCAGTGAATGTGAGCAGTTCTTC. This sequence joins TRBV20-1 and TRBJ2-1; no clear D. Germline CDR1 DFQATT, CDR2 SNEGSKA (reference sequence). V shed 7 bases and J shed 9 bases, with 4 bases lying between them. The CDR3 runs to 8 residues.

In nucleotides, the CDR3 is TGTGCCAGCAGTTACTCCGGGGTCTACGAGCAGTACTTC. It encodes CASSYSGVYEQYF. The gene calls are TRBV6-2 or TRBV6-3 and TRBJ2-7; maybe TRBD2 (5 bases). The CDR3 has 13 residues. Trimming pared 0 bases from V and 3 bases from J, leaving 6 bases between. Germline-derived CDR1 and CDR2 are MNHEY and SVGEGT.

The V and J genes are TRBV7-2 and TRBJ1-1, with 8 bases matching TRBD1. Per the germline V gene, CDR1 is SGHTA and CDR2 is FQGNSA. CDR3 length: 15 amino acids. V trimming: 4 bases; J trimming: 2 bases; junction bases outside the gene matches: 6. As DNA, the CDR3 is TGTGCCAGCAGCTCGCCGGACAGGGTCAACACTGAAGCTTTCTTT. This translates into CASSSPDRVNTEAFF. Combining the CDR3 with reference TRBV7-2 and TRBJ1-1 gives the whole variable domain GAGVSQSPSNKVTEKGKDVELRCDPISGHTALYWYRQSLGQGLEFLIYFQGNSAPDKSGLPSDRFSAERTGGSVSTLTIQRTQQEDSAVYLCASSSPDRVNTEAFFGQGTRLTVV.

This clonotype was seen a handful of times. The chain carries TRBV7-2 and TRBJ1-1; the D gene is possibly TRBD1 (5 bases). The germline V gene has CDR1 SGHTA and CDR2 FQGNSA. The CDR3 is made up of 15 amino acids. V lost 3 bases and J lost 1, with 12 bases in between. The chain's CDR3 is CASSFMGRRNTEAFF. CDR3 nucleotide sequence: TGTGCCAGCAGCTTTATGGGACGGCGGAACACTGAAGCTTTCTTT.